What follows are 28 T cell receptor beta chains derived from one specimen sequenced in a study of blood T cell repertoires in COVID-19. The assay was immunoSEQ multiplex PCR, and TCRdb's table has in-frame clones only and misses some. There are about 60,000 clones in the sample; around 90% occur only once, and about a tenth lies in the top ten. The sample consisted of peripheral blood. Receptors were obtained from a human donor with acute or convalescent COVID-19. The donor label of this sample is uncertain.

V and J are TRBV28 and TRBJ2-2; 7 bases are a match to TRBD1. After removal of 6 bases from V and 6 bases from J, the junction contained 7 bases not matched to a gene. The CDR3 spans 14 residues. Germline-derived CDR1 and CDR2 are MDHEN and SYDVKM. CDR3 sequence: CASRPSGGPGELFF. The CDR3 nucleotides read TGTGCCAGCAGACCCTCAGGGGGACCCGGGGAGCTGTTTTTT.

The CDR3: CASSLLAGVTYEQYF. The CDR3 DNA is TGTGCCAGCAGCTTATTAGCGGGAGTAACCTACGAGCAGTACTTC. The chain recombines TRBV7-3 with TRBJ2-7, with 9 bases lining up with TRBD2. CDR1 and CDR2 (germline): SGHTA, FQGTGA. V lost 2 bases and J lost 2; bases outside the gene matches: 4. The CDR3 has 15 residues.

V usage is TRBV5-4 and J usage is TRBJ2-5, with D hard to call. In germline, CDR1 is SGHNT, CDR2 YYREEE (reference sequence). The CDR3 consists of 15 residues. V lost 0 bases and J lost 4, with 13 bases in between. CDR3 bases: TGTGCCAGCAGCTTGGGCAGGTCCCTCGGAGAGACCCAGTACTTC. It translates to CASSLGRSLGETQYF.

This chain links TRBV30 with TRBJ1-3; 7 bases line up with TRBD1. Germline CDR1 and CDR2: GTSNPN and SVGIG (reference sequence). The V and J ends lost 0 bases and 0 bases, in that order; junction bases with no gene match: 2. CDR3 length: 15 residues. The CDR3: CAWSVTGFSGNTIYF. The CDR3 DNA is TGTGCCTGGAGTGTGACAGGGTTCTCTGGAAACACCATATATTTT.

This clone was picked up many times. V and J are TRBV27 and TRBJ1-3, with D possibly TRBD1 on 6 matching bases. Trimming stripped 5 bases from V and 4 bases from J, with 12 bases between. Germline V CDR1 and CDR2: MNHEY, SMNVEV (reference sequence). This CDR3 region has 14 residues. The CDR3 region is CASSPSGQGNTIYF. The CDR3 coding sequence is TGTGCCAGCAGTCCGTCGGGACAAGGAAACACCATATATTTT.

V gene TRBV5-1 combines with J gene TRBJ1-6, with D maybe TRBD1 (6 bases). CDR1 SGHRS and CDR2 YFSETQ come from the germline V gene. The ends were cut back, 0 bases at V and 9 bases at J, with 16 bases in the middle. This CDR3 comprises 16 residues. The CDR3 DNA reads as TGCGCCAGCAGCTTGGCCGGGCAGGGGTTTTCTTCACCCCTCCACTTT. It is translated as CASSLAGQGFSSPLHF. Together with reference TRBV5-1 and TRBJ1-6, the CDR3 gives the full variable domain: KAGVTQTPRYLIKTRGQQVTLSCSPISGHRSVSWYQQTPGQGLQFLFEYFSETQRNKGNFPGRFSGRQFSNSRSEMNVSTLELGDSALYLCASSLAGQGFSSPLHFGNGTRLTVT.

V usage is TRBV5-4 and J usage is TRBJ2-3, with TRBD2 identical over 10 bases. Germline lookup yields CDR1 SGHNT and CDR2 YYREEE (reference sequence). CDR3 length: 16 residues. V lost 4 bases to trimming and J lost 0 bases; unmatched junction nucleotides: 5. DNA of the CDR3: TGTGCCAGCAGCGGGGGGACTAGCGCAAGCACAGATACGCAGTATTTT. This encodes CASSGGTSASTDTQYF.

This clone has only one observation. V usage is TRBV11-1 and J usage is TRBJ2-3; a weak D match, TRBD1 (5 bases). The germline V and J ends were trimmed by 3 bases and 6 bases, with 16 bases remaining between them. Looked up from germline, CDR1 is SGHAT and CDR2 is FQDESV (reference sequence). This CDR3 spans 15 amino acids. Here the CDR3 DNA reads TGTGCCAGCAGCTTCGGTGGGGCACACAGCGATACGCAGTATTTT. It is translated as CASSFGGAHSDTQYF. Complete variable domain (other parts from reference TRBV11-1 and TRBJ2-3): EAEVAQSPRYKITEKSQAVAFWCDPISGHATLYWYRQILGQGPELLVQFQDESVVDDSQLPKDRFSAERLKGVDSTLKIQPAELGDSAMYLCASSFGGAHSDTQYFGPGTRLTVL.

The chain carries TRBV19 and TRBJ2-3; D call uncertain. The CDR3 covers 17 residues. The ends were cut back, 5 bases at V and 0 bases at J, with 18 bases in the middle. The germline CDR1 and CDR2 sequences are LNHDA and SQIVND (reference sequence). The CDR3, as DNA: TGTGCCAGTAGTCCTTCCACATCCAAACCTAGCACAGATACGCAGTATTTT. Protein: CASSPSTSKPSTDTQYF.

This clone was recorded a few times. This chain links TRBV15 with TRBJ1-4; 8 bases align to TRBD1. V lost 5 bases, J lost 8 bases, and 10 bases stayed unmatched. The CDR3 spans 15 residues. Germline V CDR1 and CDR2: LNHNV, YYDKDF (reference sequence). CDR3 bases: TGTGCCACCAGCCCCCGGACAGGGCTAGAAGAAAAACTGTTTTTT. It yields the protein CATSPRTGLEEKLFF.

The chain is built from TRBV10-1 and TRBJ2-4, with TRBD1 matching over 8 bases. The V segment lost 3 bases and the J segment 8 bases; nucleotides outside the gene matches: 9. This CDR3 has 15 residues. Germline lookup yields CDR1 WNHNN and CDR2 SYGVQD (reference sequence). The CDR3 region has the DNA TGCGCCAGCAGTGACCCGACAGGGGAGAAGGACATTCAGTACTTC. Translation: CASSDPTGEKDIQYF.

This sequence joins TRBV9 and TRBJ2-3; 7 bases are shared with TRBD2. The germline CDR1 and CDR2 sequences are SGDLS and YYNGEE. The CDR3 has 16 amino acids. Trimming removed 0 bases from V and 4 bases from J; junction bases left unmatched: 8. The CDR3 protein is CASSVVAGGGPDTQYF. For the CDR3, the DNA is TGTGCCAGCAGCGTAGTGGCGGGCGGGGGACCAGATACGCAGTATTTT.

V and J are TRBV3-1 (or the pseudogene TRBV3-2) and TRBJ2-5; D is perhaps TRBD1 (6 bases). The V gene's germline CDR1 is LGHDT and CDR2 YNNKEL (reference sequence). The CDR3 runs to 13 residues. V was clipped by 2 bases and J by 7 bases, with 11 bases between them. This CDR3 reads CASSQSDRGTQYF. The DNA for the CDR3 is TGTGCCAGCAGCCAATCGGACAGAGGGACCCAGTACTTC.

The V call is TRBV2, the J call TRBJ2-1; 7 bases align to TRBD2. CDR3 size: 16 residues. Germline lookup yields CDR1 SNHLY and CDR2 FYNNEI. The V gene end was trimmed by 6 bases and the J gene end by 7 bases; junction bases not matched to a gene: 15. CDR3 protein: CASRGGLAVNGNEQFF. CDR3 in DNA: TGTGCCAGCAGGGGAGGTCTAGCGGTTAATGGTAATGAGCAGTTCTTC.

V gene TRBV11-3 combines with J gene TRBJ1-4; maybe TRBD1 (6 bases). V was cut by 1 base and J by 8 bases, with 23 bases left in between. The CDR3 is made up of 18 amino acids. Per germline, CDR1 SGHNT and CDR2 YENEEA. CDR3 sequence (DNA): TGTGCCAGCAGCTTAGTGGGGAGAATGGACAGTCTGGTGGAAAAACTGTTTTTT. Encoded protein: CASSLVGRMDSLVEKLFF.

The CDR3 region has the DNA TGTGCCAGTAGTGCCAGTCGAAACACCATATATTTT. It yields the protein CASSASRNTIYF. This chain connects TRBV19 to TRBJ1-3; D is unresolved. Germline V gives CDR1 LNHDA, CDR2 SQIVND (reference sequence). The V gene lost 5 bases and the J gene lost 5 bases, with 7 bases spanning the gap. The CDR3 is 12 residues long.

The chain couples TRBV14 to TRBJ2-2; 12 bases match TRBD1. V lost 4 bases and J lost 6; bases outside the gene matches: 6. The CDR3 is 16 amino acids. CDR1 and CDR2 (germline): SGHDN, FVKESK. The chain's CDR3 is CASSRAGTGGSGELFF. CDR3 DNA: TGTGCCAGCAGCCGGGCCGGGACAGGGGGCTCCGGGGAGCTGTTTTTT.

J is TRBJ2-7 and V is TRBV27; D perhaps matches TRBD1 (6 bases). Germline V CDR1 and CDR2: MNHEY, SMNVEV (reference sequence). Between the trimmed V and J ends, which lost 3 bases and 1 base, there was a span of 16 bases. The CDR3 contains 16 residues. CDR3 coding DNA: TGTGCCAGCAGTTTTTCCCCGGACAGTCGTTCCTACGAGCAGTACTTC. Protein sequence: CASSFSPDSRSYEQYF.

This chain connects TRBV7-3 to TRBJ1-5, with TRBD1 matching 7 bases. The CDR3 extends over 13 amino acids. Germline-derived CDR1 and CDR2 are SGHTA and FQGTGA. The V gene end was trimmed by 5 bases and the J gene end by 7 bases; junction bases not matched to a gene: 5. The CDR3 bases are TGTGCCAGCAGCCCACAGGGGCGGCAGCCCCAGCATTTT. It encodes CASSPQGRQPQHF.

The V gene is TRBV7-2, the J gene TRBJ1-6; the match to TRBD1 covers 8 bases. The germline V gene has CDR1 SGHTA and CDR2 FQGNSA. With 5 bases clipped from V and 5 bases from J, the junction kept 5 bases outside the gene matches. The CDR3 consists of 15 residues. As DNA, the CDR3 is TGTGCCAGCAGCAAACGACAGGGGAATAATTCACCCCTCCACTTT. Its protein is CASSKRQGNNSPLHF.

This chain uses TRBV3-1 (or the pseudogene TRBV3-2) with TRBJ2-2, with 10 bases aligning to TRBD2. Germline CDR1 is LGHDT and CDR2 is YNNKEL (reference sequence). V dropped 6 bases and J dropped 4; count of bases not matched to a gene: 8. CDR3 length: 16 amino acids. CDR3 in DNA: TGTGCCAGCAGAGGGCTAGCGGGGGTCGGCACCGGGGAGCTGTTTTTT. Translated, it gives CASRGLAGVGTGELFF.

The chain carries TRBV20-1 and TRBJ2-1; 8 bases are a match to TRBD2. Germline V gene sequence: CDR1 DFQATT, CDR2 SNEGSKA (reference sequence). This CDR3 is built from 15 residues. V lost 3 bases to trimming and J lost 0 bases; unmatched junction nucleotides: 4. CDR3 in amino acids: CSASSGESSYNEQFF. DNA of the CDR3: TGCAGTGCTAGTAGCGGGGAGAGCTCCTACAATGAGCAGTTCTTC.

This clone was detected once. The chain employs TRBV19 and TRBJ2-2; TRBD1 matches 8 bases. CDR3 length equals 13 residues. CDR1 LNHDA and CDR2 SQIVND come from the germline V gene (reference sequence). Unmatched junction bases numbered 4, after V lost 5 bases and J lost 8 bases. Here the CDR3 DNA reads TGTGCCAGTAGTTTGGACAGGGCTGGGGAGCTGTTTTTT. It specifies CASSLDRAGELFF.

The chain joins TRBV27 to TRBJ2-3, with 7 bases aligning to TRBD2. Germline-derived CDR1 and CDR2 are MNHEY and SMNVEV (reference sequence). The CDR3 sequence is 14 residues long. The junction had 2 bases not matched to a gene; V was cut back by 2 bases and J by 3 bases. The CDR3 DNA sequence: TGTGCCAGCAGTTTAAAGCGGGGAACAGATACGCAGTATTTT. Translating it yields CASSLKRGTDTQYF.

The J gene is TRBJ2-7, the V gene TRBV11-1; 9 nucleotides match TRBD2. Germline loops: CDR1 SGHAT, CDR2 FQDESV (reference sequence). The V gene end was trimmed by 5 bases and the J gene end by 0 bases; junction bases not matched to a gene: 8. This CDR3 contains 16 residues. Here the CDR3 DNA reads TGTGCCAGCAGCCCGCGGACTAGCGCGAACTCCTACGAGCAGTACTTC. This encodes CASSPRTSANSYEQYF. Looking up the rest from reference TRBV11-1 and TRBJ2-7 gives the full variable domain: EAEVAQSPRYKITEKSQAVAFWCDPISGHATLYWYRQILGQGPELLVQFQDESVVDDSQLPKDRFSAERLKGVDSTLKIQPAELGDSAMYLCASSPRTSANSYEQYFGPGTRLTVT.

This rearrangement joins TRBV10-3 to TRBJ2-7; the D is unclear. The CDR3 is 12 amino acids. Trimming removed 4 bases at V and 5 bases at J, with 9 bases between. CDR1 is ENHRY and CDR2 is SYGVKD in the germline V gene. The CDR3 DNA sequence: TGTGCCATCAGTGCCGTTGGCAACGAGCAGTACGTC. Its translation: CAISAVGNEQYV.

This chain's CDR3 is CASSLSSYGYTF. The CDR3 bases are TGTGCCAGCAGTTTATCCAGCTATGGCTACACCTTC. The chain links TRBV28 to TRBJ1-2, with D hard to call. Per the germline V gene, CDR1 is MDHEN and CDR2 is SYDVKM. CDR3 size: 12 residues. Deletions cut 1 base from V and 4 bases from J, with 4 bases between.

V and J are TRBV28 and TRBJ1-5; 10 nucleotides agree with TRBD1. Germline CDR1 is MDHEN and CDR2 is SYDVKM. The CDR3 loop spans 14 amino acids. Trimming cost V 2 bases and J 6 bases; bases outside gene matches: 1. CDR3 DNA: TGTGCCAGCAGTTTAGGACAGGGGGGTCAGCCCCAGCATTTT. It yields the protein CASSLGQGGQPQHF.